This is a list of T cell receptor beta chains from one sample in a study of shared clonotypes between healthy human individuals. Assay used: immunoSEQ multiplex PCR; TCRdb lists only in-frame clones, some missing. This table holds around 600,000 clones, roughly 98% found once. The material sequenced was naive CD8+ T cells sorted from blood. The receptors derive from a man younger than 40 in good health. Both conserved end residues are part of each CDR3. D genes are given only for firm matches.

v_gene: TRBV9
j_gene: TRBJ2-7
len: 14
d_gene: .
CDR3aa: CASSPAGALSGQYF
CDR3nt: TGTGCCAGCAGCCCGGCCGGGGCCCTCTCGGGGCAGTACTTC

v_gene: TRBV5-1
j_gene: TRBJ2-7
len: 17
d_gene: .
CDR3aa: CASSQHLSGLETYEQYF
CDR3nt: TGCGCCAGCAGCCAACATCTGTCGGGACTTGAGACCTACGAGCAGTACTTC

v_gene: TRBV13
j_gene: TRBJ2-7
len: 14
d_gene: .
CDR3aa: CASSRETAAYEQYF
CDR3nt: TGTGCCAGCAGCCGCGAGACGGCCGCCTACGAGCAGTACTTC

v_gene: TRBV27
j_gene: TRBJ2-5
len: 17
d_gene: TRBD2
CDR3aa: CASSTGTSGRAQETQYF
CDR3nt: TGTGCCAGCAGCACCGGGACTAGCGGGAGGGCCCAAGAGACCCAGTACTTC

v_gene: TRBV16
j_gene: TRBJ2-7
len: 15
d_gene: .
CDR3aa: CASSHKMPVGSGLFF
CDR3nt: TGTGCCAGCAGCCATAAAATGCCGGTGGGGTCCGGACTCTTCTTC

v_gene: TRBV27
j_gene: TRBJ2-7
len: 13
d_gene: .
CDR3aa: CASSRSISYEQYF
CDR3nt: TGTGCCAGCAGCCGGTCCATCTCCTACGAGCAGTACTTC

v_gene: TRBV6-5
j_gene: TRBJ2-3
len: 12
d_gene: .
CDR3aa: CASSYAGDTQYF
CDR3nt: TGTGCCAGCAGTTACGCGGGGGATACGCAGTATTTT

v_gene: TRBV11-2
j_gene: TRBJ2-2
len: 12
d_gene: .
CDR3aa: CASSLVAWEPLF
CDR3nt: TGTGCCAGCAGCTTAGTCGCTTGGGAACCGCTTTTT

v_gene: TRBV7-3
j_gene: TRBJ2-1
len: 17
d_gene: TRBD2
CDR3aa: CASSSGLAGGVYNEQFF
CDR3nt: TGTGCCAGCAGCTCCGGACTAGCGGGAGGAGTATACAATGAGCAGTTCTTC

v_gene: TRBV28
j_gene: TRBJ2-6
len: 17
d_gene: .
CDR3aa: CASSWWQGGSGANVLTF
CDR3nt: TGTGCCAGCAGTTGGTGGCAGGGAGGCTCTGGGGCCAACGTCCTGACTTTC

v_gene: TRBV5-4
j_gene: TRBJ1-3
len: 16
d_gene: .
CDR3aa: CASSRSPGRSGNTIYF
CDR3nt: TGTGCCAGCAGCCGCTCCCCGGGCCGCTCTGGAAACACCATATATTTT

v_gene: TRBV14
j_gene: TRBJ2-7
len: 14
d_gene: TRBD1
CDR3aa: CASSQGTGEYEQYF
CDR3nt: TGTGCCAGCAGCCAAGGGACAGGGGAGTACGAGCAGTACTTC

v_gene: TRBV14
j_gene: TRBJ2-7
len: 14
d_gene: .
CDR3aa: CASSHTGVAYEQYF
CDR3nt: TGTGCCAGCAGCCACACCGGGGTCGCGTACGAGCAGTACTTC